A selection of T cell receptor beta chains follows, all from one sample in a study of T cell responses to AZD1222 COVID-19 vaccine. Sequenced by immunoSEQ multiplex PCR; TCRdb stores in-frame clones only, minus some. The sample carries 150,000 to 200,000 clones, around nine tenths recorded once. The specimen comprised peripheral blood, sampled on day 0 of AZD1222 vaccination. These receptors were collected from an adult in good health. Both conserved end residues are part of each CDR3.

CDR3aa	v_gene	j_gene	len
CASSLPGSSYEQYF	TRBV5-1	TRBJ2-7	14
CASSDAESGGGFNEQFF	TRBV6-4	TRBJ2-1	17
CASSWGRGRKDEQYF	TRBV7-8	TRBJ2-7	15
CASSSQTGRADNEQFF	TRBV13	TRBJ2-1	16
CATSRDGAVADTQYF	TRBV15	TRBJ2-3	15
CATSDAGTGEDTQYF	TRBV24-1	TRBJ2-3	15
CASSSAGTGGNEQFF	TRBV11-2	TRBJ2-1	15
CASSPWGARNEKLFF	TRBV7-9	TRBJ1-4	15
CASSSQGFYGYTF	TRBV6-8	TRBJ1-2	13
CASSHRGDRGSYEQYF	TRBV4-1	TRBJ2-7	16
CASSQDLYRVETQYF	TRBV4-1	TRBJ2-5	15
CAISSQGALNYGYTF	TRBV10-3	TRBJ1-2	15
CASSFYAFPLAQKSETQYF	TRBV7-9	TRBJ2-5	19